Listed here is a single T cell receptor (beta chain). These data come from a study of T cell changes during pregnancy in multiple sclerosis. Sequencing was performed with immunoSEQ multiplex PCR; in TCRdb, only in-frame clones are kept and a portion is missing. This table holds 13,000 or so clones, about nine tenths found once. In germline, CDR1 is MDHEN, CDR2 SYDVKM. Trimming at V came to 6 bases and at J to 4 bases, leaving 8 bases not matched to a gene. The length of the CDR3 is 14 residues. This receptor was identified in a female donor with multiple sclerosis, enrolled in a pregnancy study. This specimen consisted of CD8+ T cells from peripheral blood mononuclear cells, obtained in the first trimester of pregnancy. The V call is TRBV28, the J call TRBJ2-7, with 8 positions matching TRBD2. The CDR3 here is CASRAGGIGYEQYF. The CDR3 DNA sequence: TGTGCCAGCAGGGCGGGGGGTATAGGGTACGAGCAGTACTTC.